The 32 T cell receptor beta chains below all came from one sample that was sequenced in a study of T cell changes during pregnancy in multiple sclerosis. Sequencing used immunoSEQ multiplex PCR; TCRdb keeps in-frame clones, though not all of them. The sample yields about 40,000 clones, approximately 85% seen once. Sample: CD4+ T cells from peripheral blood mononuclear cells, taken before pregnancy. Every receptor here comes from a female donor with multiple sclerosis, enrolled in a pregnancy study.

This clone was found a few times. For the CDR3, the DNA is TGCGCCAGCAGCCAAGCTGGGGGAGGGTTATATGGCTACACCTTC. This codes for CASSQAGGGLYGYTF. The J gene is TRBJ1-2, the V gene TRBV4-3; D is possibly TRBD1 (5 bases). Trimming pared 1 base from V and 5 bases from J, leaving 14 bases between. Germline lookup yields CDR1 LGHNA and CDR2 YSLEER. The CDR3 is 15 residues long.

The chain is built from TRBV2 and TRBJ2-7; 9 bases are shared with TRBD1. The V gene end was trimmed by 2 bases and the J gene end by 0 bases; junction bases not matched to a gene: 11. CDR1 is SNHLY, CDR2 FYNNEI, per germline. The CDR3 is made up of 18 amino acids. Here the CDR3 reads CASSERESWDRDSYEQYF. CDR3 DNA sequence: TGTGCCAGCAGTGAAAGGGAGTCTTGGGACAGGGACTCCTACGAGCAGTACTTC.

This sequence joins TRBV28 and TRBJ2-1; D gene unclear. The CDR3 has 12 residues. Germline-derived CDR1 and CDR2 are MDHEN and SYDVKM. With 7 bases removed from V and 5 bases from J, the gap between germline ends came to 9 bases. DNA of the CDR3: TGTGCCAGCAAATCTCAGGACAATGAGCAGTTCTTC. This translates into CASKSQDNEQFF.

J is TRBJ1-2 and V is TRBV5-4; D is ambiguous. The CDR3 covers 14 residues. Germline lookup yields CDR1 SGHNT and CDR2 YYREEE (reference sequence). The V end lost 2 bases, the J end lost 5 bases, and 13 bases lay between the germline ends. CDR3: CASSFSGVTYGYTF. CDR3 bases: TGTGCCAGCAGCTTTTCCGGAGTTACTTATGGCTACACCTTC.

CDR3 DNA sequence: TGTGCCAGCAGCAATTATCAGCCCCAGCATTTT. Amino acids: CASSNYQPQHF. The chain employs TRBV28 and TRBJ1-5; D is unclear. CDR3 length: 11 residues. The V gene's germline CDR1 is MDHEN and CDR2 SYDVKM. V lost 6 bases and J 5 bases, leaving 5 bases between the germline ends.

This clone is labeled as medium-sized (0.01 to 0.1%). Here the CDR3 reads CAWGRDFEETQYF. CDR3 in DNA: TGTGCCTGGGGACGGGACTTCGAAGAGACCCAGTACTTC. This chain connects TRBV30 to TRBJ2-5, with D maybe TRBD2 (6 bases). The CDR3 totals 13 residues. Germline V gives CDR1 GTSNPN, CDR2 SVGIG (reference sequence). Trimming removed 5 bases at V and 3 bases at J, with 13 bases between.

CDR3 DNA: TGTGCCTGGAGTGTTGAGGGGAACACTGAAGCTTTCTTT. Protein: CAWSVEGNTEAFF. The genes are TRBV30 and TRBJ1-1; no clear D. Per germline, CDR1 GTSNPN and CDR2 SVGIG (reference sequence). This CDR3 has 13 amino acids. Trimming left V 0 bases short and J 1 base short, with 6 bases between.

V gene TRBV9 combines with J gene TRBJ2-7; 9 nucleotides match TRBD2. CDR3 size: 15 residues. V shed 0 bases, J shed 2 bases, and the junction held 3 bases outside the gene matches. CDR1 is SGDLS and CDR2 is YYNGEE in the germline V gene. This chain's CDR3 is CASSVAASGTYEQYF. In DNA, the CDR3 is TGTGCCAGCAGCGTAGCGGCTAGCGGGACCTACGAGCAGTACTTC. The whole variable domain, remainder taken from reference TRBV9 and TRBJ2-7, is DSGVTQTPKHLITATGQRVTLRCSPRSGDLSVYWYQQSLDQGLQFLIQYYNGEERAKGNILERFSAQQFPDLHSELNLSSLELGDSALYFCASSVAASGTYEQYFGPGTRLTVT.

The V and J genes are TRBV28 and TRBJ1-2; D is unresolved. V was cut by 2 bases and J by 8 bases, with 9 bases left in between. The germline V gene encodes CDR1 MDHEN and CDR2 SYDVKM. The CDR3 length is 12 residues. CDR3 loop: CASSLTVWGYTF. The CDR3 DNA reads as TGTGCCAGCAGTTTAACGGTCTGGGGCTACACCTTC.

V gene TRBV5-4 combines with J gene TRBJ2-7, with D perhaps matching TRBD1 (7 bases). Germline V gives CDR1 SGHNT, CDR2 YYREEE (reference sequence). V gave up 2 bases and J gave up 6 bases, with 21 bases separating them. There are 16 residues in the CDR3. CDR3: CASSLRTGQGGGEQYF. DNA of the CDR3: TGTGCCAGCAGCTTAAGGACAGGACAAGGGGGAGGCGAGCAGTACTTC.

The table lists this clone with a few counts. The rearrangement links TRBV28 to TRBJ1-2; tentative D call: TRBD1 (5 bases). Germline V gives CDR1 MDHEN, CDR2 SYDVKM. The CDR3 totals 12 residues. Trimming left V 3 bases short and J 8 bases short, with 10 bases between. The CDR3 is CASSLVGGGYTF. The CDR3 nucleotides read TGTGCCAGCAGTTTGGTCGGGGGGGGCTACACCTTC.

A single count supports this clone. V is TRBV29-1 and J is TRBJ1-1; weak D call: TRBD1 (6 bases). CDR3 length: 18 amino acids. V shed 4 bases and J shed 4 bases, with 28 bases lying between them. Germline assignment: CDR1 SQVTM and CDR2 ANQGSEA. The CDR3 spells CSVGGDIPGVKVSTEAFF. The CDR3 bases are TGCAGCGTTGGAGGGGACATTCCCGGAGTGAAGGTGAGCACTGAAGCTTTCTTT.

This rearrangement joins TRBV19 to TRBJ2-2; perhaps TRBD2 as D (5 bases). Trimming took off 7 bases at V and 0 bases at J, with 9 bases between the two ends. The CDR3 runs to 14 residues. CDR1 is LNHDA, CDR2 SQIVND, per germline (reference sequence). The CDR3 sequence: CASIGRANTGELFF. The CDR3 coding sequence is TGTGCCAGTATCGGGCGGGCGAACACCGGGGAGCTGTTTTTT.

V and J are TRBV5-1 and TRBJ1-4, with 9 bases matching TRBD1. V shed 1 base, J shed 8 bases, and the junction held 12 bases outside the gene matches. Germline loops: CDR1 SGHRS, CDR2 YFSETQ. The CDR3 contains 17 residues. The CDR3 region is CASSLSRDRAPGEKLFF. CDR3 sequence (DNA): TGCGCCAGCAGCTTGTCCCGGGACAGGGCCCCAGGGGAAAAACTGTTTTTT.

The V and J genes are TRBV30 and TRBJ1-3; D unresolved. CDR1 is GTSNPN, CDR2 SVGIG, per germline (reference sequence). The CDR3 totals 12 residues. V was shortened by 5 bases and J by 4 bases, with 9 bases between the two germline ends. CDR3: CAWARKGNTIYF. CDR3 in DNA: TGTGCCTGGGCTAGAAAGGGAAACACCATATATTTT.

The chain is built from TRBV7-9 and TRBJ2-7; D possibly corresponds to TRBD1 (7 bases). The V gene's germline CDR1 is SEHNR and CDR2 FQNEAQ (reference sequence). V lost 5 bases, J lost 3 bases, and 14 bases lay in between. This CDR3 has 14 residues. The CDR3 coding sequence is TGTGCCAGCAGCCGCGGGACAGACAACTACGAGCAGTACTTC. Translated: CASSRGTDNYEQYF.

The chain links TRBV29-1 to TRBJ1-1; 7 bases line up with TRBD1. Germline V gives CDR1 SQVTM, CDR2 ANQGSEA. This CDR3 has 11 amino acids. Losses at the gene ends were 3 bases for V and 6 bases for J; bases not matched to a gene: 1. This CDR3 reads CSVDRGAEAFF. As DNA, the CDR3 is TGCAGCGTTGACAGGGGGGCTGAAGCTTTCTTT.

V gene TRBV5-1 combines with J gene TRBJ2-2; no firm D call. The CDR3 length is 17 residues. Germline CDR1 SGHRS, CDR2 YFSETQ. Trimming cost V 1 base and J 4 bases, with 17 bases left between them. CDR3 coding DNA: TGCGCCAGCAGCTTGAACAGCCCTTTGGTTATCACCGGGGAGCTGTTTTTT. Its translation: CASSLNSPLVITGELFF.

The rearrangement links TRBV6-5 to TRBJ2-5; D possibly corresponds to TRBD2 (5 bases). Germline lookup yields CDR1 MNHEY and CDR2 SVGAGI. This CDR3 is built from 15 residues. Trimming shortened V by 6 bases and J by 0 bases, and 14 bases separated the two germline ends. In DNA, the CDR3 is TGTGCCAGCAGCTTCACGAGGGTGTACCAAGAGACCCAGTACTTC. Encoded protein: CASSFTRVYQETQYF.

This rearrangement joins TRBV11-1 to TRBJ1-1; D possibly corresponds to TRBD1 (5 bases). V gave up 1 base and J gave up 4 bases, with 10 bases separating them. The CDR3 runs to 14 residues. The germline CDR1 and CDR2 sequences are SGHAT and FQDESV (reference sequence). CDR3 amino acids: CASSLGRGLTEAFF. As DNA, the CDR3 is TGTGCCAGCAGCTTAGGAAGGGGCCTCACTGAAGCTTTCTTT.

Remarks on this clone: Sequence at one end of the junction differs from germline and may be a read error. CDR3: CASSLVLGGNNERFF. The CDR3 region has the DNA TGCGCCAGCAGCCTGGTGTTGGGCGGGAACAATGAGCGGTTCTTC. The V gene is TRBV5-1, the J gene TRBJ2-1; possibly TRBD2 for D (6 bases). This CDR3 has 15 amino acids. Germline V lookup: CDR1 SGHRS, CDR2 YFSETQ.

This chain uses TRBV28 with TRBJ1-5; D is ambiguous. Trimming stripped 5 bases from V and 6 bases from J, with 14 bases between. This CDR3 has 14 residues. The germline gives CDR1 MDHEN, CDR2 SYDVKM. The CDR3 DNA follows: TGTGCCAGCAGTCCCCCGGGATTTTTTCAGCCCCAGCATTTT. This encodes CASSPPGFFQPQHF.

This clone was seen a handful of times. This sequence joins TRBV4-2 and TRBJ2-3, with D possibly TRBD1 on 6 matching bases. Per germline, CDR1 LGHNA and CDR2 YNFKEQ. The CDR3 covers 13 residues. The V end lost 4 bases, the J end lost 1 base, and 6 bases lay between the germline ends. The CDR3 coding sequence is TGTGCCAGCAGCCGACAGGGCACAGATACGCAGTATTTT. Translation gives CASSRQGTDTQYF.

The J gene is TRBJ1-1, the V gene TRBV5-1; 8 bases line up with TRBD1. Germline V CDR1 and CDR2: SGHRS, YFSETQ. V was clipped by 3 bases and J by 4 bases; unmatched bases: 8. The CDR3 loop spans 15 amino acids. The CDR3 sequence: CASSSIRGQGTEAFF. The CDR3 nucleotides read TGCGCCAGCAGCTCAATCAGGGGGCAAGGCACTGAAGCTTTCTTT.

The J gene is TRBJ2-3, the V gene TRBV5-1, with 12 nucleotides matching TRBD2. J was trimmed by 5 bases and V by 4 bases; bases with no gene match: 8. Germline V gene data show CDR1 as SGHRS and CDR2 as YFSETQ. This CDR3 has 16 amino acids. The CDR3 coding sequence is TGCGCCAGCAGCACCCTAGCGGGAGGGCGAATAGATACGCAGTATTTT. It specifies CASSTLAGGRIDTQYF.

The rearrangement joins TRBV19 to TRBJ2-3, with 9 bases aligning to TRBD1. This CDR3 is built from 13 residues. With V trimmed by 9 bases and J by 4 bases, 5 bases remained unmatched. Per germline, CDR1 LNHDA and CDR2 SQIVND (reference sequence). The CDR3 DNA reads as TGTGCCAGCGGACAGGGGTTCGCAGATACGCAGTATTTT. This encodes CASGQGFADTQYF.

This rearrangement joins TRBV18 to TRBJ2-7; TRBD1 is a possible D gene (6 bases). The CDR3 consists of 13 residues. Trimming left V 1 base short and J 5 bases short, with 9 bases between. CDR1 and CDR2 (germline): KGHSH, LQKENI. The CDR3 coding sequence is TGTGCCAGCTCACCACACAACAGGGACGAGCAGTACTTC. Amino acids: CASSPHNRDEQYF.

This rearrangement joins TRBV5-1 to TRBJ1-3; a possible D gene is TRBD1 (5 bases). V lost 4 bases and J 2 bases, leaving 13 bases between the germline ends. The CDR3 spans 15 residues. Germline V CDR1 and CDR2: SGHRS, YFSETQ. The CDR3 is CASSHARETGNTIYF. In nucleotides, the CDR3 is TGCGCCAGCAGCCATGCCAGGGAAACTGGAAACACCATATATTTT.

The CDR3 DNA reads as TGTGCCAGCAGCTTGGAAAGCGGGAGGAGTACCGGGGAGCTGTTTTTT. Encoded protein: CASSLESGRSTGELFF. The chain joins TRBV5-6 to TRBJ2-2, with 9 bases identical to TRBD2. V trimming: 0 bases; J trimming: 5 bases; junction bases outside the gene matches: 5. CDR1 SGHDT and CDR2 YYEEEE come from the germline V gene. This CDR3 has 16 residues.

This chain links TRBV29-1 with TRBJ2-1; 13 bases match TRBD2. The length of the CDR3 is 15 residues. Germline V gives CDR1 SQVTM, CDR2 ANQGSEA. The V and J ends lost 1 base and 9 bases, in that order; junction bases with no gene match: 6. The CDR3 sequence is CSVEVGTSGNGEQFF. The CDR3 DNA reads TGCAGCGTTGAAGTTGGGACTAGCGGGAATGGTGAGCAGTTCTTC.

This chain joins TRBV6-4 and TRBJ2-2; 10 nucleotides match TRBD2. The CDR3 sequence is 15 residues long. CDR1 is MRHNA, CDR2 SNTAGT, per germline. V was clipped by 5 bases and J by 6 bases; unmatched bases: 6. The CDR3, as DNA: TGTGCCAGCAGTCCCATAGCGGGAGGACCCGGGGAGCTGTTTTTT. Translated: CASSPIAGGPGELFF.

For the CDR3, the DNA is TGTGCCAGCAGCTCCCCGAGAGGGGGGGGGCAGAACACTGAAGCTTTCTTT. Encoded protein: CASSSPRGGGQNTEAFF. The chain carries TRBV5-5 and TRBJ1-1; D may be TRBD1 (6 bases). The CDR3 runs 17 residues. Germline V lookup: CDR1 SGHKS, CDR2 YYEKEE (reference sequence). Trimming took 3 bases from V and 1 from J, leaving 19 bases between them.